The entry below gives a single T cell receptor (beta chain) sequence along with its context. Its antigen target is currently unknown. No much larger clone exists at a distance of one base, and base qualities are not known. The sample originates from a study of post-analysis software for immune sequencing data (dated by TCRdb to the mid-2010s). For context, the study as a whole: Disease courses on record covered relapsing-remitting, secondary progressive and progressive-relapsing multiple sclerosis, though some patients had no subtype annotation. The patient repertoires were set against eleven to twelve previously published healthy control repertoires from donors whose ages ranged from roughly 6 to 27 years. A subset of samples was prepared in parallel using single-end sample barcoding, then pooled and co-amplified after Illumina adapter ligation.

Based on the germline V gene, the CDR1 and CDR2 sequences are SGHTA and FQGNSA. Trimmed from V: 5 bases; trimmed from J: 8 bases; junction bases lacking a gene match: 8. Reading from cysteine to phenylalanine, the CDR3 counts 13 amino acids. Just CDR3 DNA is preserved here, 39 bases in frame from base 1. The library was prepared using PCR. These reads were obtained on an Illumina HiSeq 2500. To reduce PCR and sequencing biases, unique molecular identifiers were incorporated into the TCR beta cDNA libraries. Every 1 to 10 million input T cells yielded approximately 500,000 cDNA molecules, meaning each molecule approximated one T cell. The same protocol used for the earlier healthy control dataset was applied to prepare and sequence the patient libraries. Samples belonging to the same batch were prepared together, multiplexed and sequenced on a shared HiSeq lane. Per the authors' processing: Raw barcoded reads were processed with MIGEC, discarding single-read molecular identifier groups before consensus assembly and CDR3 extraction. Clonotype tables were post-analysed with VDJtools, normalizing diversity by down-sampling all datasets to the smallest sample size. To correct batch-related cross-sample contamination, repertoire overlap clustering matched CDR3 amino acid sequences but not nucleotide sequences. TCRdb reprocessed the public reads (quality trimming at Q25 with fastp, clone calling with MiXCR) and kept in-frame beta chains. Every entry covers one CDR3 protein and lists the most common genes and DNA from its rows. The V and J calls, along with clone size, are taken from TCRdb and not from the paper's own processing. This sample comprises hundreds of thousands of distinct CDR3 sequences, about 60% of them detected only once. The leading ten clones occupy roughly 12% of the sample.

Points the paper makes about the study in general: Significantly lower normalized Chao1 diversity was found in multiple sclerosis patients than in controls, suggesting substantial peripheral T-cell clonal expansion. Direct clustering with F measure showed strong co-clustering of samples prepared in the same batch, prompting a batch-effect correction. The multiple sclerosis patient group was slightly younger than the control group. Patients showed significantly higher frequencies than controls for several TRBV segments, among them TRBV5-6, TRBV5-1 and TRBV20-1.

To demonstrate the VDJtools post-analysis software, TCR beta repertoires were profiled from the peripheral blood of about 13 young patients with multiple sclerosis. The multiple sclerosis patients were children and adolescents between roughly 6 and 16 years of age. This clonotype originated in a girl aged 2 to 10 with multiple sclerosis. Sequenced: blood. The rearrangement combines TRBV7-2 with TRBJ2-5; the junction holds 7 bases that match TRBD1. The CDR3 reads as follows: CASSLGGQPTQYF. The sequenced DNA is TGTGCCAGCAGCCTTGGGGGACAGCCTACCCAGTACTTC.